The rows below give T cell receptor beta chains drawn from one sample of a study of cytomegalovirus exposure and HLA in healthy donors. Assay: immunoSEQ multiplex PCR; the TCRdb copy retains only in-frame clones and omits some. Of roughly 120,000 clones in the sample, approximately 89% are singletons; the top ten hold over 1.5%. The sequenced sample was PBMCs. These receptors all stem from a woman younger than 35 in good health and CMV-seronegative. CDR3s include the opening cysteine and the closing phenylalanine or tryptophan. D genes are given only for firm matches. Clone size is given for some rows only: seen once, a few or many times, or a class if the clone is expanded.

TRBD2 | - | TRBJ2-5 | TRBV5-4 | CASSFGAGGGQETQYF | TGTGCCAGCAGCTTTGGGGCGGGAGGGGGGCAAGAGACCCAGTACTTC
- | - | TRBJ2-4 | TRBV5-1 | CASSLARPGENIQYF | TGCGCCAGCAGCTTGGCCCGGCCGGGGGAAAACATTCAGTACTTC
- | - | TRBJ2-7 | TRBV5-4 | CASSLRQSYEQYF | TGTGCCAGCAGCTTGAGACAGAGCTACGAGCAGTACTTC
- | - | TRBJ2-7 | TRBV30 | CAWSRVGRVYF | TGTGCCTGGAGCCGGGTTGGCAGGGTTTACTTC
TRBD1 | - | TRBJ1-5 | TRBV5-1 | CASSLGGQDLQPQHF | TGCGCCAGCAGCTTGGGGGGACAGGATCTTCAGCCCCAGCATTTT
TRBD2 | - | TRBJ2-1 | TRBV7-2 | CASSLSSFGLALSYNEQFF | TGTGCCAGCAGCTTGTCCTCGTTTGGACTAGCGCTGTCCTACAATGAGCAGTTCTTC
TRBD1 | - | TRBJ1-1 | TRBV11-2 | CASSSRTGGLGTEAFF | TGTGCCAGCAGCTCGCGGACAGGGGGCCTAGGCACTGAAGCTTTCTTT
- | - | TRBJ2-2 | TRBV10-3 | CAIEGTGELFF | TGTGCCATCGAGGGCACCGGGGAGCTGTTTTTT
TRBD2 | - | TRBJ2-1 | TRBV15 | CATSTDYAGEGEQFF | TGTGCCACCAGCACCGACTATGCGGGAGAGGGTGAGCAGTTCTTC
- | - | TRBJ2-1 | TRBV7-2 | CASSYFNNEQFF | TGTGCCAGCAGCTACTTTAACAATGAGCAGTTCTTC
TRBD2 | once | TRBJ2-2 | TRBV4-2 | CASSRLAGGPNTGELFF | TGTGCCAGCAGCCGTCTAGCGGGGGGGCCGAACACCGGGGAGCTGTTTTTT
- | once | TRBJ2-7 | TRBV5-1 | CASSLGIYEQYF | TGCGCCAGCAGCCTAGGTATCTACGAGCAGTACTTC
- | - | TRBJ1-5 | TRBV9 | CASSVAEGWCSQPQHF | TGTGCCAGCAGCGTAGCGGAGGGTTGGTGTAGTCAGCCCCAGCATTTT
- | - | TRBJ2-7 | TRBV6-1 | CASSESSYEQYF | TGTGCCAGCAGTGAATCCAGCTACGAGCAGTACTTC
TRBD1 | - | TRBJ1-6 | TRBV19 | CASRGQGTNSPLHF | TGTGCCAGTAGAGGACAGGGGACTAATTCACCCCTCCACTTT
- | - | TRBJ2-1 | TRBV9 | CASSAGTYGGEQFF | TGTGCCAGCAGCGCGGGGACTTATGGGGGTGAGCAGTTCTTC
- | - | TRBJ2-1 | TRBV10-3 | CAISEYPGTSKDEQFF | TGTGCCATCAGTGAATATCCCGGGACTTCGAAGGATGAGCAGTTCTTC
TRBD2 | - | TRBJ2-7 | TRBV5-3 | CARSFRAGGKYEQYF | TGTGCCAGAAGCTTTCGGGCGGGGGGAAAATACGAGCAGTACTTC
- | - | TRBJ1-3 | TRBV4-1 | CASSQGTFGNTIYF | TGCGCCAGCAGCCAAGGGACTTTTGGAAACACCATATATTTT
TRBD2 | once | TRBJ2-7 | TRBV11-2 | CASSFSGLLTYEQYF | TGTGCCAGCAGCTTTAGCGGGCTACTCACCTACGAGCAGTACTTC
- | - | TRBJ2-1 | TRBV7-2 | CASSFRQSSYNEQFF | TGTGCCAGCAGCTTCCGACAGAGCTCCTACAATGAGCAGTTCTTC
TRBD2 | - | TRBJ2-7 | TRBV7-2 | CASSPRRTSTYEQYF | TGTGCCAGCAGCCCGAGGCGGACTAGTACCTACGAGCAGTACTTC
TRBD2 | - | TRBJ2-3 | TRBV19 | CASGRGWDTQYF | TGTGCCAGCGGGAGGGGCTGGGATACGCAGTATTTT
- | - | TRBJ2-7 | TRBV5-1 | CASQYRVGPYEQYF | TGCGCCAGCCAATACAGGGTTGGTCCCTACGAGCAGTACTTC
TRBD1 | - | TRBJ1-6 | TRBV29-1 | CSVGTANQHSPLHF | TGCAGCGTGGGGACAGCTAATCAACATTCACCCCTCCACTTT
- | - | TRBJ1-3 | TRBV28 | CASSFGGAPTSGNTIYF | TGTGCCAGCAGTTTTGGCGGGGCCCCAACCTCTGGAAACACCATATATTTT
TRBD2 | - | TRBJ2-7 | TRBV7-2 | CASSLTIAGPYEQYF | TGTGCCAGCAGCTTAACAATAGCGGGTCCCTACGAGCAGTACTTC
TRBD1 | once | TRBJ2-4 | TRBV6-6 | CASSGTGERKNIQYF | TGTGCCAGCAGTGGGACAGGGGAGAGGAAAAACATTCAGTACTTC
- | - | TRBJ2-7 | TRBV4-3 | CASSQGRVDEQYF | TGCGCCAGCAGCCAAGGGCGGGTCGACGAGCAGTACTTC
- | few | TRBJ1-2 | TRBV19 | CASSVQGSSGGYTF | TGTGCCAGTAGTGTACAGGGAAGCTCGGGCGGCTACACCTTC
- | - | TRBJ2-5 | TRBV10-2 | CASKKERLPEETQYF | TGCGCCAGCAAAAAAGAACGCTTACCAGAAGAGACCCAGTACTTC
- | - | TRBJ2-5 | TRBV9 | CASSGEGGRQETQYF | TGTGCCAGCAGTGGAGAGGGGGGGCGTCAAGAGACCCAGTACTTC
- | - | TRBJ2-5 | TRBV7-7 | CASSSTERQETQYF | TGTGCTAGCAGCTCGACAGAACGACAAGAGACCCAGTACTTC
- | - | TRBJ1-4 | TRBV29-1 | CSVYVGGAAYNEKLFF | TGCAGCGTTTACGTAGGGGGGGCTGCTTACAATGAAAAACTGTTTTTT
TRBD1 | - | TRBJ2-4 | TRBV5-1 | CASSAPARDRGENIQYF | TGCGCCAGCAGCGCCCCTGCCAGGGACAGGGGGGAAAACATTCAGTACTTC
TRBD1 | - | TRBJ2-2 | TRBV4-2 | CASRTWGQKGSRELFF | TGTGCCAGCAGGACGTGGGGACAGAAGGGTTCCCGGGAGCTGTTTTTT
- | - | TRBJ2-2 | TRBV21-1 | CASRENLDRARSNTGELFF | TGTGCCAGCAGAGAAAATCTAGACAGGGCACGGTCGAACACCGGGGAGCTGTTTTTT
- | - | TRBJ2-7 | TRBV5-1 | CASSSEGASYEQYF | TGCGCCAGCAGCTCAGAAGGGGCCTCCTACGAGCAGTACTTC
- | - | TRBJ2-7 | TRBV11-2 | CASSLEGVSGLYEQYF | TGTGCCAGCAGCTTAGAGGGGGTTAGCGGACTATACGAGCAGTACTTC
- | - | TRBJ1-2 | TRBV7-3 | CASSANEGSVPGYTF | TGTGCCAGCAGCGCAAACGAGGGTTCCGTTCCTGGCTACACCTTC
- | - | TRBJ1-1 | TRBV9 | CASSVHQDGLPAFF | TGTGCCAGCAGCGTACATCAGGATGGGCTTCCAGCTTTCTTT
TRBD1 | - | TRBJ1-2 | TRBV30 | CAWTPQGARGYTF | TGTGCCTGGACCCCCCAGGGGGCGCGTGGCTACACCTTC
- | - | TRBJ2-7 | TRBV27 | CASSSSPGGTVSSYEQYF | TGTGCCAGCAGTTCATCCCCCGGCGGGACCGTAAGCTCCTACGAGCAGTACTTC
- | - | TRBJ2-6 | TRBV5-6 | CASSLRGSGANVLTF | TGTGCCAGCAGCTTGCGGGGATCTGGGGCCAACGTCCTGACTTTC
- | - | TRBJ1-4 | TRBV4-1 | CASSQDFPRKVYEKLFF | TGCGCCAGCAGCCAAGATTTCCCCAGGAAGGTTTATGAAAAACTGTTTTTT
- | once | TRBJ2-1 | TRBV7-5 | CARSWTSGNQQFF | TGTGCCAGAAGCTGGACTAGCGGGAACCAGCAGTTCTTC
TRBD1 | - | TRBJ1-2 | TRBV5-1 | CASSLGDRGREGYTF | TGCGCCAGCAGCTTGGGGGACAGGGGCAGGGAAGGCTACACCTTC
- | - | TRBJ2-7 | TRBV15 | CATSRDRGPYEQYF | TGTGCCACCAGCAGAGATCGGGGTCCCTACGAGCAGTACTTC